This T cell receptor (beta chain) emerged from a study of shared clonotypes between healthy human individuals. Germline V CDR1 and CDR2: GTSNPN, SVGIG (reference sequence). There are 11 residues in the CDR3. The V gene lost 4 bases and the J gene lost 5 bases, with 8 bases spanning the gap. There are a few counts of this clone. The antigen is not known. Study-wide findings and caveats: The study found about 5% of naive CD4 clonotypes shared across several donors. Clonotypes shared by all four donors outscored non-shared clonotypes in generation probability.

Deep-level running was used for the assay. Clones were sequenced by immunoSEQ multiplex PCR, and TCRdb holds only the in-frame ones, with some missing. The sample contains over a million clones, under 80% of which appear only once. The V gene is TRBV30, the J gene TRBJ1-1; D remains unclear. The sequenced sample was memory CD4+ T cells sorted from blood. As to subset: CD45RA-negative fraction. This TCR was sampled from a man aged 18 to 35 in good health. In DNA form, the CDR3 reads TGTGCCTGGACCGAGAGGACTGAAGCTTTCTTT. It yields the protein CAWTERTEAFF.